This is a list of T cell receptor beta chains from one sample in a study of a mutant IDH1 vaccine in newly diagnosed glioma. This table comes from immunoSEQ multiplex PCR, and its TCRdb copy is limited to in-frame clones, with some not included. This sample has tens of thousands of clones, with 75% to 85% found just once. The antigens for these receptors are not known. The sequencing used PBMCs, collected from a glioma patient whose treatment included an IDH1 peptide vaccine. All receptors come from a man aged 25 to 40 with glioma. CDR3s include the opening cysteine and the closing phenylalanine or tryptophan. Fields, in order: J gene, D gene, V gene, clone size, CDR3 protein, CDR3 DNA. D genes are given only for firm matches. Expanded clones get a size class; other rows say once, few or many, or leave the size out.

J: TRBJ2-2; D: TRBD1; V: TRBV5-1; size: -; CDR3: CASSLAGTGSPWRELFF; DNA: TGCGCCAGCAGCTTGGCCGGGACAGGGTCGCCCTGGAGGGAGCTGTTTTTT
J: TRBJ1-4; D: -; V: TRBV5-1; size: -; CDR3: CASSFDTSATNEKLFF; DNA: TGCGCCAGCAGCTTTGACACGAGTGCAACTAATGAAAAACTGTTTTTT
J: TRBJ2-1; D: TRBD1; V: TRBV30; size: -; CDR3: CAWSWDRVKGSYNEQFF; DNA: TGTGCCTGGAGTTGGGACAGGGTAAAGGGTTCCTACAATGAGCAGTTCTTC
J: TRBJ2-3; D: -; V: TRBV5-1; size: -; CDR3: CASSLDNTDTQYF; DNA: TGCGCCAGCAGCTTGGACAACACAGATACGCAGTATTTT
J: TRBJ1-2; D: TRBD1; V: TRBV29-1; size: once; CDR3: CSVGQLIYGYTF; DNA: TGCAGCGTGGGACAGCTCATCTATGGCTACACCTTC
J: TRBJ2-1; D: TRBD2; V: TRBV23-1; size: few; CDR3: CASSHPGEREVNEQFF; DNA: TGCGCCAGCAGTCATCCGGGGGAGCGGGAGGTCAATGAGCAGTTCTTC
J: TRBJ2-7; D: -; V: TRBV7-2; size: once; CDR3: CASSLEGGGSRQYF; DNA: TGTGCCAGCAGCTTAGAGGGGGGGGGAAGTCGGCAGTACTTC
J: TRBJ2-2; D: -; V: TRBV9; size: -; CDR3: CASSVAGGGTGELFF; DNA: TGTGCCAGCAGCGTAGCCGGAGGGGGGACCGGGGAGCTGTTTTTT
J: TRBJ1-2; D: -; V: TRBV2; size: once; CDR3: CASSESGVYGYTF; DNA: TGTGCCAGCAGTGAATCAGGGGTCTATGGCTACACCTTC
J: TRBJ1-1; D: -; V: TRBV2; size: -; CDR3: CASGSPARQSEAFF; DNA: TGTGCCAGCGGCTCCCCCGCTAGGCAATCTGAAGCTTTCTTT
J: TRBJ2-7; D: -; V: TRBV6-6; size: -; CDR3: CASSYSGAVGEQYF; DNA: TGTGCCAGCAGTTACTCCGGGGCCGTGGGCGAGCAGTACTTC
J: TRBJ2-1; D: -; V: TRBV27; size: -; CDR3: CASSFGSSYNEQFF; DNA: TGTGCCAGCAGTTTTGGGTCCTCCTACAATGAGCAGTTCTTC
J: TRBJ2-1; D: -; V: TRBV5-5; size: -; CDR3: CASSLGAVSYNEQFF; DNA: TGTGCCAGCAGCTTGGGAGCGGTCTCCTACAATGAGCAGTTCTTC
J: TRBJ2-7; D: -; V: TRBV7-9; size: -; CDR3: CASSLDHSEQYF; DNA: TGTGCCAGCAGCTTAGACCACTCCGAGCAGTACTTC
J: TRBJ1-1; D: -; V: TRBV6-6; size: -; CDR3: CASRLGQLNTEAFF; DNA: TGTGCCAGCCGCCTGGGGCAGTTGAACACTGAAGCTTTCTTT
J: TRBJ2-1; D: TRBD1; V: TRBV10-3; size: -; CDR3: CAISDRDRGPHNEQFF; DNA: TGTGCCATCAGTGACCGTGACAGGGGGCCGCACAATGAGCAGTTCTTC
J: TRBJ2-1; D: -; V: TRBV13; size: -; CDR3: CASSLFGLSLENEQFF; DNA: TGTGCCAGCAGCTTATTTGGGCTCTCCCTAGAGAATGAGCAGTTCTTC
J: TRBJ1-5; D: -; V: TRBV19; size: -; CDR3: CASSISFGGNQPQHF; DNA: TGTGCCAGTAGTATATCTTTTGGAGGGAACCAGCCCCAGCATTTT
J: TRBJ1-2; D: -; V: TRBV20-1; size: once; CDR3: CSAFGGRGYTF; DNA: TGCAGTGCTTTTGGCGGGCGTGGCTACACCTTC
J: TRBJ2-1; D: TRBD2; V: TRBV27; size: once; CDR3: CASKLTSGGNNEQFF; DNA: TGTGCCAGCAAGCTAACTAGCGGGGGGAACAATGAGCAGTTCTTC
J: TRBJ1-2; D: TRBD1; V: TRBV29-1; size: -; CDR3: CSVGEGASYGYTF; DNA: TGCAGCGTTGGGGAGGGGGCGAGCTATGGCTACACCTTC
J: TRBJ2-1; D: -; V: TRBV6-1; size: -; CDR3: CASSQTFYQGDQFF; DNA: TGTGCCAGCAGTCAAACGTTTTACCAGGGAGATCAGTTCTTC
J: TRBJ2-1; D: TRBD1; V: TRBV7-9; size: -; CDR3: CATARGTNYNEQFF; DNA: TGTGCCACTGCCAGGGGGACAAACTACAATGAGCAGTTCTTC
J: TRBJ2-7; D: TRBD2; V: TRBV19; size: -; CDR3: CASSAGLVYEQYF; DNA: TGTGCCAGTAGTGCGGGACTAGTCTACGAGCAGTACTTC